Following are 3 T cell receptor beta chains from one sample sequenced in a study of memory CD4+ T cells and cytomegalovirus serostatus. Single viable CD3+CD4+CD8-CD45RO+ cells were sorted as the memory CD4+ T cells. The protocol was immunoSEQ multiplex PCR, while the TCRdb copy is restricted to in-frame clones and leaves out a portion. Altogether approximately 56,000 clones are present, about 80% being singletons, with the ten largest covering 0.4% to 0.45%. Sequenced material: memory CD4+ T cells from blood. Receptors originate from an adult in good health and CMV-seronegative.

The chain joins TRBV4-3 to TRBJ1-1, with D perhaps TRBD1 (5 bases). This CDR3 is built from 15 residues. Germline CDR1 is LGHNA and CDR2 is YSLEER. V was shortened by 0 bases and J by 6 bases, with 14 bases between the two germline ends. The CDR3 bases are TGCGCCAGCAGCCAAGATAGGGACCCGATGTCTGAAGCTTTCTTT. Its protein is CASSQDRDPMSEAFF.

This rearrangement joins TRBV10-3 to TRBJ1-2; 8 nucleotides line up with TRBD1. Germline V CDR1 and CDR2: ENHRY, SYGVKD. The CDR3 totals 14 residues. V was pared by 3 bases and J by 3 bases, with 3 bases of the junction left unmatched. The CDR3 is CAISDRGRDYGYTF. For the CDR3, the DNA is TGTGCCATCAGTGACAGGGGGCGCGACTATGGCTACACCTTC.

This chain connects TRBV30 to TRBJ1-1, with D unclear. The germline V gene encodes CDR1 GTSNPN and CDR2 SVGIG (reference sequence). This CDR3 spans 12 amino acids. Trimming took off 0 bases at V and 6 bases at J, with 8 bases between the two ends. The CDR3 DNA follows: TGTGCCTGGAGTGTCCGAGGCCCTGAAGCTTTCTTT. Protein product: CAWSVRGPEAFF.